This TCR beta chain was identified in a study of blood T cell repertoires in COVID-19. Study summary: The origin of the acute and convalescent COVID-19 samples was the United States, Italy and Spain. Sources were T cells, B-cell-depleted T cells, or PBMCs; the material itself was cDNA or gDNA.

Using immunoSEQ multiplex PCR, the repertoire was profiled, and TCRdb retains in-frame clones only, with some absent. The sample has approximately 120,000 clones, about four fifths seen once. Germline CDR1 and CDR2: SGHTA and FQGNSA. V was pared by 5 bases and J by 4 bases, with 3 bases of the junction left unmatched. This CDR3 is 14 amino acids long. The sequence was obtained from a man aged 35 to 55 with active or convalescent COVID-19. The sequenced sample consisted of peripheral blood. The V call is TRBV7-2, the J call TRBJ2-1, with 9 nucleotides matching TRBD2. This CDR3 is CASSPGLAYNEQFF. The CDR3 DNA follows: TGTGCCAGCAGCCCGGGACTAGCTTACAATGAGCAGTTCTTC.